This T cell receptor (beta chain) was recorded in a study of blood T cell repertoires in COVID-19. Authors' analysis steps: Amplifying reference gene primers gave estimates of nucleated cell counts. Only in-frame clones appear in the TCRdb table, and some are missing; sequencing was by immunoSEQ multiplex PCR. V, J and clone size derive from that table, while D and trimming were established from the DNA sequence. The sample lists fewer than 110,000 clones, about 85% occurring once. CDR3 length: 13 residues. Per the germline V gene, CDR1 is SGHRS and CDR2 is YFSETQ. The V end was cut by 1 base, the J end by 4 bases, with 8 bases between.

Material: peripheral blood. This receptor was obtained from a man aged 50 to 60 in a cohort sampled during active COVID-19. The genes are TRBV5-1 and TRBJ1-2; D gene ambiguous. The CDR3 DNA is TGCGCCAGCAGCTTGACAGCTTTCTATGGCTACACCTTC. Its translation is CASSLTAFYGYTF.